The source of this T cell receptor beta chain is a study of T cell repertoires in cytomegalovirus infection. General observations from the study: Dominating the ex vivo response were HLA-C-restricted CMV-specific TCR beta clonotypes.

TCRdb used MiXCR to reprocess the reads, holding one entry per CDR3 protein. Counted here are about 260,000 distinct CDR3 sequences, about an eighth occurring once; the ten biggest clones make up about 8.7%. On this clonotype itself: Its antigen is still unknown. One base away lies a much larger clone, so this may be a sequencing read error.

CDR3 length: 15 amino acids. The sequence was obtained from a human donor in good health (CMV status not recorded). Some clones in this sample may be carry-over from other donors' samples. The material sequenced was PBMCs. This chain uses TRBV12-3 or TRBV12-4 with TRBJ1-6, with TRBD1 matching over 8 bases. The DNA for the CDR3 is TGTGGCAGCAGTGACCACAGGGGGGGTAATTCACCCCTCCACTTT. It encodes CGSSDHRGGNSPLHF.